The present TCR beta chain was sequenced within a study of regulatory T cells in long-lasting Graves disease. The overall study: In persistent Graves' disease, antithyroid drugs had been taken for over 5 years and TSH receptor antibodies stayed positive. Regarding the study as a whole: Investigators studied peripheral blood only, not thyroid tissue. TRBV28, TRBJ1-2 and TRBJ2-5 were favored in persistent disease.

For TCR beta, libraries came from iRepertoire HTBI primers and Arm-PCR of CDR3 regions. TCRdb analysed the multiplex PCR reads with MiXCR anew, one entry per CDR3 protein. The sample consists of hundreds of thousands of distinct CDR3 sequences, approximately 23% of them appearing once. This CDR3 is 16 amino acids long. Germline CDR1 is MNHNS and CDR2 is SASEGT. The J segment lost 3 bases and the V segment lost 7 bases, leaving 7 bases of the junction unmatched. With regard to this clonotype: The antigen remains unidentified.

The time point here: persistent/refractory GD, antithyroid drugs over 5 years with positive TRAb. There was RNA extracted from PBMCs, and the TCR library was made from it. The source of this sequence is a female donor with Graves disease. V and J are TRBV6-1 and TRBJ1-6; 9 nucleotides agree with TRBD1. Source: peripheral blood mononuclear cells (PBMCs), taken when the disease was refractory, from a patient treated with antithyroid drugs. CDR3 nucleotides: TGTGCCAGCATTCCCGGACAGGGGCTCTATAATTCACCCCTCCACTTT. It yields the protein CASIPGQGLYNSPLHF.